A selection of T cell receptor beta chains follows, all from one sample in a study of cytomegalovirus exposure and HLA in healthy donors. The repertoire was sequenced with immunoSEQ multiplex PCR; TCRdb's copy has only in-frame clones and lacks some. The sample lists 130,000 to 150,000 clones, over 60% occurring once. The sequencing sample was made of PBMCs. The receptors were sampled from a man aged 35-49 years in good health and CMV-seropositive. CDR3s include the opening cysteine and the closing phenylalanine or tryptophan. Fields, in order: D gene, clone size, V gene, J gene, CDR3 length, CDR3 DNA, CDR3 protein. The D gene is left open where the match is weak. Clone size is shown for a subset of rows, as once, few, many or a class of expanded clone.

d_gene: TRBD2
abundance: .
v_gene: TRBV5-6
j_gene: TRBJ2-7
len: 17
CDR3nt: TGTGCCAGCAGCTTCCCGGGATCGGGACTATTATTCTACGAGCAGTACTTC
CDR3aa: CASSFPGSGLLFYEQYF

d_gene: .
abundance: once
v_gene: TRBV19
j_gene: TRBJ1-2
len: 15
CDR3nt: TGTGCCAGTATTCTCGGGACAACAGACGGACATGGCTACACCTTC
CDR3aa: CASILGTTDGHGYTF

d_gene: TRBD2
abundance: .
v_gene: TRBV7-9
j_gene: TRBJ2-1
len: 16
CDR3nt: TGTTCCAGCAGCTCCCAGCGGGAGGTCTTTCGAAATGAGCAGTTCTTC
CDR3aa: CSSSSQREVFRNEQFF

d_gene: .
abundance: .
v_gene: TRBV28
j_gene: TRBJ1-6
len: 15
CDR3nt: TGTGCCAGCAGTTTGGGAGCAACCTATAATTCACCCCTCCACTTT
CDR3aa: CASSLGATYNSPLHF

d_gene: TRBD2
abundance: .
v_gene: TRBV5-5
j_gene: TRBJ2-5
len: 14
CDR3nt: TGTGCCAGCAGCTTGGCTAGCGGCACGGAGACCCAGTACTTC
CDR3aa: CASSLASGTETQYF

d_gene: .
abundance: .
v_gene: TRBV19
j_gene: TRBJ2-3
len: 15
CDR3nt: TGTGCCAGTAGTTCGCCCGGTTCTAGCACAGATACGCAGTATTTT
CDR3aa: CASSSPGSSTDTQYF

d_gene: .
abundance: .
v_gene: TRBV16
j_gene: TRBJ2-5
len: 15
CDR3nt: TGTGCCAGCAGCCAAATCCCGGGAGTCCTCCAGGCCCAGTACTTC
CDR3aa: CASSQIPGVLQAQYF

d_gene: TRBD2
abundance: .
v_gene: TRBV6-6
j_gene: TRBJ2-1
len: 16
CDR3nt: TGTGCCAGCAGCCTCCCGGGACTAGCGGGAGCCAGGGAGCAGTTCTTC
CDR3aa: CASSLPGLAGAREQFF

d_gene: .
abundance: .
v_gene: TRBV28
j_gene: TRBJ2-7
len: 11
CDR3nt: TGTGGTTCGCGGGGGCGCTGGGAGCAGTACTTC
CDR3aa: CGSRGRWEQYF

d_gene: TRBD2
abundance: .
v_gene: TRBV19
j_gene: TRBJ2-5
len: 16
CDR3nt: TGTGCCAGTAGTCCGCAAGCGGGAGAGGGAGGAGAGACCCAGTACTTC
CDR3aa: CASSPQAGEGGETQYF

d_gene: TRBD2
abundance: .
v_gene: TRBV29-1
j_gene: TRBJ2-3
len: 16
CDR3nt: TGCAGCGTTCTTATATTTGGGACTACAAGCACAGATACGCAGTATTTT
CDR3aa: CSVLIFGTTSTDTQYF

d_gene: .
abundance: .
v_gene: TRBV29-1
j_gene: TRBJ1-1
len: 15
CDR3nt: TGCAGCGCCGGCAGCGGGCAGTCACTTTACACTGAAGCTTTCTTT
CDR3aa: CSAGSGQSLYTEAFF

d_gene: TRBD1
abundance: .
v_gene: TRBV4-3
j_gene: TRBJ1-4
len: 14
CDR3nt: TGCGCCAGCAGCCAACATAGGGACAGCGAAAAACTGTTTTTT
CDR3aa: CASSQHRDSEKLFF

d_gene: .
abundance: .
v_gene: TRBV6-5
j_gene: TRBJ2-7
len: 14
CDR3nt: TGTGCCAGCAGTTACTCTCACAGAACCTACGAGCAGTACTTC
CDR3aa: CASSYSHRTYEQYF

d_gene: .
abundance: .
v_gene: TRBV6-6
j_gene: TRBJ1-1
len: 14
CDR3nt: TGTGCCAGCAGAGAGACGACAGCTGGGGATGAAGCTTTCTTT
CDR3aa: CASRETTAGDEAFF

d_gene: TRBD1
abundance: once
v_gene: TRBV4-1
j_gene: TRBJ2-2
len: 17
CDR3nt: TGCGCCAGCAGCCTTCGGACAGGGGGATCGAACACCGGGGAGCTGTTTTTT
CDR3aa: CASSLRTGGSNTGELFF

d_gene: .
abundance: .
v_gene: TRBV6-5
j_gene: TRBJ2-3
len: 14
CDR3nt: TGTGCCAGCAGTTACGGCAGATACACAGATACGCAGTATTTT
CDR3aa: CASSYGRYTDTQYF

d_gene: .
abundance: few
v_gene: TRBV27
j_gene: TRBJ1-5
len: 12
CDR3nt: TGTGCCAGCAGTTCGGGAGGTCAGCCCCAGCATTTT
CDR3aa: CASSSGGQPQHF

d_gene: TRBD1
abundance: .
v_gene: TRBV27
j_gene: TRBJ2-7
len: 15
CDR3nt: TGTGCCAGCAGTTTCAGGGGGCCCAATGGCTACGAGCAGTACTTC
CDR3aa: CASSFRGPNGYEQYF

d_gene: .
abundance: .
v_gene: TRBV28
j_gene: TRBJ2-5
len: 15
CDR3nt: TGTGCCAGCAGTTTAGGAGGACGGTCCCGTGAGACCCAGTACTTC
CDR3aa: CASSLGGRSRETQYF

d_gene: TRBD1
abundance: few
v_gene: TRBV9
j_gene: TRBJ2-1
len: 14
CDR3nt: TGTGCCAGCAGCGTAGCCTACAGGGGGATGGAGCAGTTCTTC
CDR3aa: CASSVAYRGMEQFF

d_gene: .
abundance: .
v_gene: TRBV7-9
j_gene: TRBJ2-7
len: 12
CDR3nt: TGTGCCAGCAGCTTAGATACCCAGGGGCAGTACTTC
CDR3aa: CASSLDTQGQYF

d_gene: TRBD1
abundance: .
v_gene: TRBV5-1
j_gene: TRBJ1-2
len: 18
CDR3nt: TGCGCCAGCAGCCTTTCGACAGGGCAAAGTGGTGGAACTAATGGCTACACCTTC
CDR3aa: CASSLSTGQSGGTNGYTF

d_gene: .
abundance: .
v_gene: TRBV30
j_gene: TRBJ1-2
len: 13
CDR3nt: TGTGCCTGGAGCCCCCTCGGGGTAGGGGGCTACACCTTC
CDR3aa: CAWSPLGVGGYTF

d_gene: .
abundance: .
v_gene: TRBV4-1
j_gene: TRBJ2-3
len: 14
CDR3nt: TGCGCCAGCAGCCAAGATAGGGGTACAGATACGCAGTATTTT
CDR3aa: CASSQDRGTDTQYF

d_gene: .
abundance: few
v_gene: TRBV5-1
j_gene: TRBJ1-1
len: 12
CDR3nt: TGCGCCAGCAGCTTTGGAGGCACTGAAGCTTTCTTT
CDR3aa: CASSFGGTEAFF

d_gene: .
abundance: .
v_gene: TRBV7-2
j_gene: TRBJ1-5
len: 15
CDR3nt: TGTGCCAGCAGCTTTAGAGGGCATAGCAATCAGCCCCAGCATTTT
CDR3aa: CASSFRGHSNQPQHF

d_gene: .
abundance: once
v_gene: TRBV30
j_gene: TRBJ2-7
len: 12
CDR3nt: TGTGCCTGGTCTTACAGCTCCTACGAGCAGTACTTC
CDR3aa: CAWSYSSYEQYF

d_gene: TRBD2
abundance: .
v_gene: TRBV25-1
j_gene: TRBJ2-7
len: 14
CDR3nt: TGTGCCAGCAGTCCGCCTAGCGGGAGGCACGAGCAGTACTTC
CDR3aa: CASSPPSGRHEQYF

d_gene: .
abundance: .
v_gene: TRBV18
j_gene: TRBJ2-6
len: 11
CDR3nt: TGTGCCAGCTCACTCACCAACGTCCTGACTTTC
CDR3aa: CASSLTNVLTF

d_gene: TRBD1
abundance: few
v_gene: TRBV4-1
j_gene: TRBJ1-2
len: 16
CDR3nt: TGCGCCAGCAGCCAACCCCCGGGACAGCGTATCCGAGGCTACACCTTC
CDR3aa: CASSQPPGQRIRGYTF

d_gene: TRBD1
abundance: .
v_gene: TRBV19
j_gene: TRBJ1-5
len: 17
CDR3nt: TGTGCCAGTAGCATAGGCCTCGGGACAGGGAGCAATCAGCCCCAGCATTTT
CDR3aa: CASSIGLGTGSNQPQHF

d_gene: TRBD2
abundance: .
v_gene: TRBV6-1
j_gene: TRBJ2-5
len: 14
CDR3nt: TGTGCCAGCAGTGTTAGCGGGAGCCGCGAGACCCAGTACTTC
CDR3aa: CASSVSGSRETQYF

d_gene: .
abundance: .
v_gene: TRBV27
j_gene: TRBJ2-7
len: 15
CDR3nt: TGTGCCAGCAGTTCTCCGGCAACAGCAGCCTACGAGCAGTACTTC
CDR3aa: CASSSPATAAYEQYF

d_gene: TRBD1
abundance: .
v_gene: TRBV18
j_gene: TRBJ1-5
len: 17
CDR3nt: TGTGCCAGCTCACCAGGGACAGGGTTCTATAGCAATCAGCCCCAGCATTTT
CDR3aa: CASSPGTGFYSNQPQHF

d_gene: .
abundance: .
v_gene: TRBV4-1
j_gene: TRBJ2-7
len: 15
CDR3nt: TGCGCCAGCAGCCAAGGACTCGACTTGGGTTACGAGCAGTACTTC
CDR3aa: CASSQGLDLGYEQYF

d_gene: .
abundance: .
v_gene: TRBV5-1
j_gene: TRBJ2-1
len: 14
CDR3nt: TGCGCCAGCAGCAGGGACACTGATTACAATGAGCAGTTCTTC
CDR3aa: CASSRDTDYNEQFF

d_gene: .
abundance: once
v_gene: TRBV6-6
j_gene: TRBJ1-5
len: 14
CDR3nt: TGTGCCAGCAGGGAGGATTCTCCGTGGCAGCCCCAGCATTTT
CDR3aa: CASREDSPWQPQHF

d_gene: .
abundance: .
v_gene: TRBV4-2
j_gene: TRBJ2-1
len: 16
CDR3nt: TGTGCCAGCAGCCAAGAGTTTTCGCTAGCATCCTATGAGCAGTTCTTC
CDR3aa: CASSQEFSLASYEQFF

d_gene: TRBD2
abundance: .
v_gene: TRBV6-1
j_gene: TRBJ2-1
len: 12
CDR3nt: TGTGCCAGCTTACAAGCGGGAGTTGAGCAGTTCTTC
CDR3aa: CASLQAGVEQFF

d_gene: TRBD2
abundance: .
v_gene: TRBV6-4
j_gene: TRBJ2-2
len: 15
CDR3nt: TGTGCCAGCAGTGAAGTAGCGGGAGTTCCCGGGGAGCTGTTTTTT
CDR3aa: CASSEVAGVPGELFF

d_gene: TRBD1
abundance: .
v_gene: TRBV6-6
j_gene: TRBJ1-3
len: 15
CDR3nt: TGTGCCAGCAGTTACGGGACAGGGTCTGGAAACACCATATATTTT
CDR3aa: CASSYGTGSGNTIYF

d_gene: .
abundance: once
v_gene: TRBV7-6
j_gene: TRBJ2-7
len: 14
CDR3nt: TGTGCCAGCAGCTTAGCACAGGAGTCCTACGAGCAGTACTTC
CDR3aa: CASSLAQESYEQYF

d_gene: TRBD2
abundance: .
v_gene: TRBV7-2
j_gene: TRBJ2-7
len: 15
CDR3nt: TGTGCCAGCAGCTTAGCGGCGGGGGTGTCCTACGAGCAGTACTTC
CDR3aa: CASSLAAGVSYEQYF

d_gene: .
abundance: .
v_gene: TRBV28
j_gene: TRBJ2-7
len: 15
CDR3nt: TGTGCCAGCAGTACAAAAATAAGGGGACACTACGAGCAGTACTTC
CDR3aa: CASSTKIRGHYEQYF

d_gene: .
abundance: .
v_gene: TRBV15
j_gene: TRBJ2-7
len: 14
CDR3nt: TGTGCCACCAGCAGAGCCCGGGATACCTACGAGCAGTACTTC
CDR3aa: CATSRARDTYEQYF

d_gene: .
abundance: .
v_gene: TRBV6-5
j_gene: TRBJ2-5
len: 16
CDR3nt: TGTGCCAGCAGTTTGGGAGCACGCAGACTACAAGAGACCCAGTACTTC
CDR3aa: CASSLGARRLQETQYF

d_gene: .
abundance: .
v_gene: TRBV6-1
j_gene: TRBJ1-5
len: 14
CDR3nt: TGTGCCAGCAGCGCAGAGGTTAGCAATCAGCCCCAGCATTTT
CDR3aa: CASSAEVSNQPQHF

d_gene: .
abundance: .
v_gene: TRBV7-2
j_gene: TRBJ2-1
len: 15
CDR3nt: TGTGCCAGCAGCCCGGGGACGGGAGCGTACAATGAGCAGTTCTTC
CDR3aa: CASSPGTGAYNEQFF

d_gene: TRBD2
abundance: .
v_gene: TRBV2
j_gene: TRBJ2-2
len: 16
CDR3nt: TGTGCCAGCAGTCCGACTAGCGGGAGACACACCGGGGAGCTGTTTTTT
CDR3aa: CASSPTSGRHTGELFF

d_gene: TRBD1
abundance: .
v_gene: TRBV2
j_gene: TRBJ1-5
len: 17
CDR3nt: TGTGCCAGCTCGTCAGAGACAGGGCTGATTAGCAATCAGCCCCAGCATTTT
CDR3aa: CASSSETGLISNQPQHF

d_gene: .
abundance: few
v_gene: TRBV18
j_gene: TRBJ2-7
len: 12
CDR3nt: TGTGCCAGCTCACCCGTCGGACTCGAGCAGTACTTC
CDR3aa: CASSPVGLEQYF

d_gene: .
abundance: few
v_gene: TRBV5-8
j_gene: TRBJ2-5
len: 14
CDR3nt: TGTGCCAGCAGCTCACAGGGTTTAAAAGAGACCCAGTACTTC
CDR3aa: CASSSQGLKETQYF

d_gene: .
abundance: .
v_gene: TRBV27
j_gene: TRBJ1-3
len: 14
CDR3nt: TGTGCCAGCAGTTTAAGGGGGGGTGGAAACACCATATATTTT
CDR3aa: CASSLRGGGNTIYF

d_gene: .
abundance: few
v_gene: TRBV27
j_gene: TRBJ2-1
len: 14
CDR3nt: TGTGCCAGCAGTTATCAGGGGGGAGACAATGAGCAGTTCTTC
CDR3aa: CASSYQGGDNEQFF

d_gene: .
abundance: .
v_gene: TRBV5-1
j_gene: TRBJ1-5
len: 13
CDR3nt: TGCGCCAGCAGCTTGTTGGGCCCTCAGCCCCAGCATTTT
CDR3aa: CASSLLGPQPQHF

d_gene: .
abundance: .
v_gene: TRBV10-2
j_gene: TRBJ1-5
len: 13
CDR3nt: TGCGCCAGCAGCCCGGGAGGTCATCAGCCCCAGCATTTT
CDR3aa: CASSPGGHQPQHF

d_gene: TRBD1
abundance: .
v_gene: TRBV27
j_gene: TRBJ1-2
len: 13
CDR3nt: TGTGCCAGCACTAGCGGGACAGCCTATGGCTACACCTTC
CDR3aa: CASTSGTAYGYTF

d_gene: TRBD1
abundance: .
v_gene: TRBV19
j_gene: TRBJ1-1
len: 15
CDR3nt: TGTGCCAGTAGTGATAACAGGGGGCGCGTAACTGAAGCTTTCTTT
CDR3aa: CASSDNRGRVTEAFF

d_gene: TRBD1
abundance: .
v_gene: TRBV6-5
j_gene: TRBJ1-4
len: 14
CDR3nt: TGTGCCAGCAGACAGGGGTGGACTAATGAAAAACTGTTTTTT
CDR3aa: CASRQGWTNEKLFF